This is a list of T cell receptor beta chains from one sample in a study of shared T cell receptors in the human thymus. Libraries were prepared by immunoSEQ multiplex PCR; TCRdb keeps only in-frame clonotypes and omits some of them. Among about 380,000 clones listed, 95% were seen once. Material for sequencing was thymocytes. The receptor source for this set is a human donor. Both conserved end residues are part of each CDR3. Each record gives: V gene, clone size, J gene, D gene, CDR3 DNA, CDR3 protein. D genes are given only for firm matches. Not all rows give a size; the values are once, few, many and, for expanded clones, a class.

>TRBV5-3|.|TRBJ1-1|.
TGTGCCAGAAGCTCCCGGGACCCTGGAGAAGCTTTCTTT
CARSSRDPGEAFF
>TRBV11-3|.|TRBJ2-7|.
TGTGCCAGCAGCTTAGTTGCAGTTTTCTACGAGCAGTACTTC
CASSLVAVFYEQYF
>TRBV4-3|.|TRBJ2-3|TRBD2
TGCGCCAGCAGCCAAGATCCCTCGGGCGGGAGACCCCCAGATACGCAGTATTTT
CASSQDPSGGRPPDTQYF
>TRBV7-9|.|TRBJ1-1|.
TGTGCCAGCAGCCAACAAGCCCCGGGCGCTGAAGCTTTCTTT
CASSQQAPGAEAFF
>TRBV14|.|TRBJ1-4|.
TGTGCCAGCAGCCAAGGGGACGGTAATGAAAAACTGTTTTTT
CASSQGDGNEKLFF
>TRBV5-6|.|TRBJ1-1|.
TGTGCCAGCAGTTGTGGCCCACCGGGAACTGAAGCTTTCTTT
CASSCGPPGTEAFF
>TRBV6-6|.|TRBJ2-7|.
TGTGCCAGCACCCTGTCGGTTAGCGACCACGAGCAGTACTTC
CASTLSVSDHEQYF
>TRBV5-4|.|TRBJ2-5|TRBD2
TGTGCCAGCAGCTTGAGCGGGAGGGGTCAAGAGACCCAGTACTTC
CASSLSGRGQETQYF
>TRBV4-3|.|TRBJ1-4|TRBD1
TGCGCCAGCAGCCAAGAAGCAGACAGGGCAACTAATGAAAAACTGTTTTTT
CASSQEADRATNEKLFF
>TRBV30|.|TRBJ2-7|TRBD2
TGTGCCTGGAGTCAACCGGGACTAGCGGGATACGAGCAGTACTTC
CAWSQPGLAGYEQYF
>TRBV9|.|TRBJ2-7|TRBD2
TGTGCCAGCAGCGTCACTAGCGGGGTTGCCGAGCAGTACTTC
CASSVTSGVAEQYF
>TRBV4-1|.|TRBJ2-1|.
TGCGCCAGCAGCCAAGAAGGGGTTTCAGGGGGGAGTAGCTCCTACAATGAGCAGTTCTTC
CASSQEGVSGGSSSYNEQFF
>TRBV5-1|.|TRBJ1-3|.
TGCGCCAGTAAGCCGGGTGGAAACACCATATATTTT
CASKPGGNTIYF
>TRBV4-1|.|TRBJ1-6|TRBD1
TGCGCCAGCAGCAAACGCAGGGGGGGTTCACCCCTCCACTTT
CASSKRRGGSPLHF
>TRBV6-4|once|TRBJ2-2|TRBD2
TGTGCCAGCAGTGACTCGGAATGGGCTAGCGGGAGGAACACCGGGGAGCTGTTTTTT
CASSDSEWASGRNTGELFF
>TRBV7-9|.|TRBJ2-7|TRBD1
TGTGCCAGCAGCTATTTACAGGGGGCGGACGAGCAGTACTTC
CASSYLQGADEQYF
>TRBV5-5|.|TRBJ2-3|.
TGTGCCAGCAGCAGGAGGGAACACACAGATACGCAGTATTTT
CASSRREHTDTQYF
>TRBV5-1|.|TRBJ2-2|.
TGCGCCAGCAGCTTGGCCGTAGCTGGGCTTTCCGGGGAGCTGTTTTTT
CASSLAVAGLSGELFF